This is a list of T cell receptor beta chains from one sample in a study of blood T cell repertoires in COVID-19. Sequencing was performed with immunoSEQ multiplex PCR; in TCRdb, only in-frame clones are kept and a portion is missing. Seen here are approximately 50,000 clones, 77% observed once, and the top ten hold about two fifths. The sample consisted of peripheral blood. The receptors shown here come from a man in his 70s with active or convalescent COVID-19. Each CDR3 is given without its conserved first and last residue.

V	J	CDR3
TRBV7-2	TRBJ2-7	ASSLAQGQYEQY
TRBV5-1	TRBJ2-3	ASSLGVVSTSTDTQY
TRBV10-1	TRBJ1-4	ASPPWQGAGNCEKLF
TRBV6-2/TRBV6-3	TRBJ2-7	ASSPTGSPTFSQY
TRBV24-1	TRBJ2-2	ATSDLLGRSTGELF
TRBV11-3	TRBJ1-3	ASSPRTGGSGNTIY
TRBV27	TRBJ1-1	ASSLPTGAANTEAF
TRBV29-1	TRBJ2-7	SVADRGDYEQY
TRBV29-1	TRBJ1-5	SVGGDVGQPQH
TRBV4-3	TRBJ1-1	ASSQARGGRRGEAF
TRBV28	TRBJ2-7	ASSSPYEQY
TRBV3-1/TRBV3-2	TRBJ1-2	ASSHSSGYT
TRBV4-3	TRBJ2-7	ASSRGTAYEQY
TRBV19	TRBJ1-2	ASSIDLVGQGALGYT
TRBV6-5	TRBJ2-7	ASNPGIYYEQY
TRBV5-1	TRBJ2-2	ASSLGQSNTGELF
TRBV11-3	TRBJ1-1	ASSLESWSTEAF
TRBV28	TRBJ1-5	ASSFSVYQPQH
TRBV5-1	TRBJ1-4	ASSLGAGDGKLF
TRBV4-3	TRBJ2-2	ASSQEGRGDTGELF
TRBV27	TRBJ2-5	ASSLTSGGETQY
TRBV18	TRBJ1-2	ASSQQGASGYT
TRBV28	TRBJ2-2	ASSPAGGPTGELF
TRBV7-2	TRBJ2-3	ASSPDPSPDTQY
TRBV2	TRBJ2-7	ASSDSAGATYEQY
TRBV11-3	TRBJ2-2	ASSRLAGETGELF
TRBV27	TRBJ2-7	ASRNHGSSPSEQY
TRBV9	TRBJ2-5	ASSVGAGLAQY
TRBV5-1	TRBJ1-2	ASSLGGQNYGYT
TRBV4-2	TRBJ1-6	ASSPQPRVPNSPLH
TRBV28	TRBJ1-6	ASRRELYNSPLH
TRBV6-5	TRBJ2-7	ASSSTGKVEQY
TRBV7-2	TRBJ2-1	ASSPDRSYNEQF
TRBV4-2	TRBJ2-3	ASSPVGGLTQY
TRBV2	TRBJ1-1	ASRERTVYTEAF
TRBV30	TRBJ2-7	AWSVHSGDLIFPSSYEQY
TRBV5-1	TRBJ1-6	ASSWDREHNSPLH
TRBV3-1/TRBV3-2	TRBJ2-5	ASSQDPPGTSGVETQY
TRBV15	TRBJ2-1	AIERAATSYNEQF
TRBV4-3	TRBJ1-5	ASSQDSGGQPQH
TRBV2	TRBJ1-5	ASRGTGFSNQPQH
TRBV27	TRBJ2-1	ASRGHHNEQF
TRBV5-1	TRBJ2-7	ASSLMRAGAVEQY
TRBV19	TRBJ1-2	ASSTGTGDGYT
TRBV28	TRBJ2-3	ASRYGLGGTQY
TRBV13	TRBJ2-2	ASSPRQGLSGELF
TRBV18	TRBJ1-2	ASSSLDRPHYGYT
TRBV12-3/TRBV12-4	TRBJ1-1	ASGGQVDTEAF
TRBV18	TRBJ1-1	ASSQDNGRTEAF
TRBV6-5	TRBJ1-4	ASSAQGLGEKLF
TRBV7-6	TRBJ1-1	ASSLGVGWASAEAF
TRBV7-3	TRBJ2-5	ASSPSGGAAETQY
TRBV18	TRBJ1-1	ASSPQTGGGTEAF
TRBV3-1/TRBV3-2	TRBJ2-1	ASSQRGGGNEQF
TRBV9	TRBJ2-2	ASSAGSVSAGELF
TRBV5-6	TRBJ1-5	ASSRFGQGGAQH